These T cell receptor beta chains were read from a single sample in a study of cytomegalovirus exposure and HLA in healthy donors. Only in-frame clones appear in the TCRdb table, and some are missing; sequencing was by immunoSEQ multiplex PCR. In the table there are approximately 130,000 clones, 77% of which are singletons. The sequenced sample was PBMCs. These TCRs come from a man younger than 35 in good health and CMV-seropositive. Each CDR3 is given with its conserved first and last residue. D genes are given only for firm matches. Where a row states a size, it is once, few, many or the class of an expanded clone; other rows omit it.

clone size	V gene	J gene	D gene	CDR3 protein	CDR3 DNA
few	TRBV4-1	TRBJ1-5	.	CASSQEQGRVNQPQHF	TGCGCCAGCAGCCAAGAGCAGGGAAGGGTGAATCAGCCCCAGCATTTT
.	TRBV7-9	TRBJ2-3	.	CASSLQDTQYF	TGTGCCAGCAGCTTACAAGATACGCAGTATTTT
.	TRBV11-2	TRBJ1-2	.	CASSRTENYGYTF	TGTGCCAGCAGCCGGACAGAGAACTATGGCTACACCTTC
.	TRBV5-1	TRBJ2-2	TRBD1	CASSSQGALGEGELFF	TGCGCCAGCAGCTCACAGGGGGCCCTTGGTGAGGGGGAGCTGTTTTTT
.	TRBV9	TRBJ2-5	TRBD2	CASSVGGYSGRGETQYF	TGTGCCAGCAGCGTAGGAGGTTACAGCGGGAGAGGGGAGACCCAGTACTTC
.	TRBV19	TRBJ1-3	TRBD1	CASSGTGDSGNTIYF	TGTGCCAGTAGCGGGACAGGGGACTCTGGAAACACCATATATTTT
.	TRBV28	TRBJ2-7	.	CASTLGGVYEQYF	TGTGCCAGCACCCTTGGAGGAGTCTACGAGCAGTACTTC
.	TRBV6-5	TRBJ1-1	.	CASSPSFSEAFF	TGTGCCAGCAGTCCCTCTTTTAGTGAAGCTTTCTTT
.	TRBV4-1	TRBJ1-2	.	CASSQGQKLGYTF	TGCGCCAGCAGCCAAGGACAGAAGCTGGGCTACACCTTC
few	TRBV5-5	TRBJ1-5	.	CASSWARGGSSHQPQHF	TGTGCCAGCAGCTGGGCCCGTGGGGGGTCATCTCATCAGCCCCAGCATTTT
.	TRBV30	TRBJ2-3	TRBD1	CAWSFRGRDTQYF	TGTGCCTGGAGTTTCAGGGGGCGGGATACGCAGTATTTT
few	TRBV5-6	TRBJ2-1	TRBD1	CASSPGDRRNNEQFF	TGTGCCAGCAGCCCCGGGGACAGGAGAAACAATGAGCAGTTCTTC
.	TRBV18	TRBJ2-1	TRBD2	CASSPGTSGHYEDEQFF	TGTGCCAGCTCGCCCGGGACTAGCGGTCACTATGAGGATGAGCAGTTCTTC
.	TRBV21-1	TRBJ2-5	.	CASTRLEEQETQYF	TGTGCCAGCACCCGGCTTGAGGAGCAAGAGACCCAGTACTTC
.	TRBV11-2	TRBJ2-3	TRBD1	CASSLGGQGWDTQYF	TGTGCCAGCAGCTTAGGTGGACAGGGGTGGGATACGCAGTATTTT
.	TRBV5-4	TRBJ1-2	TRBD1	CASSARQGSNYGYTF	TGTGCCAGCAGCGCCAGACAGGGTAGTAACTATGGCTACACCTTC
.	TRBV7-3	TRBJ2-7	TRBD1	CASAPGQGGEQYF	TGTGCCTCAGCCCCGGGACAGGGTGGCGAGCAGTACTTC
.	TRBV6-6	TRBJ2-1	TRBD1	CASSYDRAKEQFF	TGTGCCAGCAGTTACGACAGGGCCAAAGAGCAGTTCTTC
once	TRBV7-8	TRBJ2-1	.	CASSLDPGNEQFF	TGTGCCAGCAGCTTAGATCCCGGCAATGAGCAGTTCTTC
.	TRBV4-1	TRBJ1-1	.	CASSQDRAGATEAFF	TGCGCCAGCAGCCAAGATCGCGCAGGGGCCACTGAAGCTTTCTTT
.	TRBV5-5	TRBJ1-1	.	CASSLYVSSVEAFF	TGTGCCAGCAGCTTGTACGTCTCATCGGTTGAAGCTTTCTTT
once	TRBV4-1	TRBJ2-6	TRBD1	CASSQVGQGESGANGLTF	TGCGCCAGCAGCCAGGTCGGACAGGGGGAATCTGGGGCCAACGGCCTGACTTTC